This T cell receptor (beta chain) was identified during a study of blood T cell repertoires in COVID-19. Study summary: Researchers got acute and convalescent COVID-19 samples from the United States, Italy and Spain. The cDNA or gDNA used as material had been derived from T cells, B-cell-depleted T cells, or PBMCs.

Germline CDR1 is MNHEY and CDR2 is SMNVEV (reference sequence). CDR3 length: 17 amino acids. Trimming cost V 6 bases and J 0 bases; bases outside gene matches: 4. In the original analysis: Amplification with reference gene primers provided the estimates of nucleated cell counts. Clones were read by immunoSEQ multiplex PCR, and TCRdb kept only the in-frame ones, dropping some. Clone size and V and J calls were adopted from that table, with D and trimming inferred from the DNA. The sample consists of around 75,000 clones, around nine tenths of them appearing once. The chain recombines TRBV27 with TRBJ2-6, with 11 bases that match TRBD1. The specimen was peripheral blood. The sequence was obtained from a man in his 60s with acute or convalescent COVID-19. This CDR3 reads CASRSGQGASGANVLTF. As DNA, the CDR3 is TGTGCCAGCAGGTCTGGACAGGGGGCCTCTGGGGCCAACGTCCTGACTTTC. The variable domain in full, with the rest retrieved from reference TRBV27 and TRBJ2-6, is EAQVTQNPRYLITVTGKKLTVTCSQNMNHEYMSWYRQDPGLGLRQIYYSMNVEVTDKGDVPEGYKVSRKEKRNFPLILESPSPNQTSLYFCASRSGQGASGANVLTFGAGSRLTVL.